A selection of T cell receptor beta chains follows, all from one sample in a study of blood T cell repertoires in COVID-19. Sequenced by immunoSEQ multiplex PCR; TCRdb stores in-frame clones only, minus some. The top ten clones hold 4.4% of a sample with around 200,000 clones, 85% to 90% of them seen once. Sequenced sample: peripheral blood. The source is a man between 50 and 59 years old with acute or convalescent COVID-19. Each CDR3 is given with its conserved first and last residue. D genes are given only for firm matches. Clone size is stated in some rows and not others, as once, few, many or a class when expanded.

D gene	V gene	J gene	clone size	CDR3 DNA	CDR3 protein
TRBD1	TRBV2	TRBJ1-6	.	TGTGCCAGCAGTGAAGAGACAGGGGCGATACCCCTCCACTTT	CASSEETGAIPLHF
.	TRBV7-9	TRBJ1-2	.	TGTGCCAGCAGCCCCCCGGGGGACTATGGCTACACCTTC	CASSPPGDYGYTF
TRBD1	TRBV6-1	TRBJ1-5	.	TGTGCCAGCAGTGAGACAGGGGGCTGGCAGCCCCAGCATTTT	CASSETGGWQPQHF
TRBD2	TRBV5-1	TRBJ2-1	.	TGCGCCAGCAACCTGGGGGCTAGCGGGGGCTACAATGAGCAGTTCTTC	CASNLGASGGYNEQFF
.	TRBV19	TRBJ1-2	.	TGTGCCATTCTAGACTACCCCGAAGATGGCTACACCTTC	CAILDYPEDGYTF
.	TRBV5-1	TRBJ1-6	.	TGCGCCAGCAGAATCGGGGGGGAATATAATTCACCCCTCCACTTT	CASRIGGEYNSPLHF
TRBD1	TRBV19	TRBJ1-1	.	TGTGCCAGCAGACAGGGGGCTGGGCCACCCACTGAAGCTTTCTTT	CASRQGAGPPTEAFF
TRBD1	TRBV29-1	TRBJ1-5	.	TGCAGCGTTGAAGAAGGGGGCGGTCAGCCCCAGCATTTT	CSVEEGGGQPQHF
TRBD1	TRBV2	TRBJ2-5	.	TGTGCCAGCACCTCGGACAGGGGTGGAGTTGGGACCCAGTACTTC	CASTSDRGGVGTQYF
TRBD1	TRBV7-8	TRBJ1-3	.	TGTGCCAGCAGCTTCGGGCAGGGGGAGCGCAGGAGAAACACCATATATTTT	CASSFGQGERRRNTIYF
.	TRBV11-2	TRBJ1-3	.	TGTGCCAGCAGCTTTGAGAGCTCTGGAAACACCATATATTTT	CASSFESSGNTIYF
TRBD1	TRBV6-5	TRBJ1-1	once	TGTGCCAGCTTCGACAGGGAGAGACCCGAAGCTTTCTTT	CASFDRERPEAFF
TRBD1	TRBV7-2	TRBJ1-1	.	TGTGCCAGCAGCTCCCAGGGGGGAGGTGAAGCTTTCTTT	CASSSQGGGEAFF